The clone carrying this T cell receptor beta chain was observed many times. Its antigen is undetermined. It was considered stable Graves' hyperthyroidism when ophthalmopathy did not progress within 18 months. RNA transcripts yielded amplified TCR beta CDR3 regions. A set of HTBI primers served as the primers for a first-round RT-PCR of the TCR CDR3. One entry per CDR3 protein, called by TCRdb with MiXCR from the multiplex PCR reads. The table has around 520,000 distinct CDR3 sequences, approximately 14% seen once. These data come from a study of T cells in Graves' hyperthyroidism and ophthalmopathy. Study as a whole: Any treatment followed the collection of peripheral blood at initial diagnosis.

Overall study findings and caveats: In the analysis, a 13 V-J model separated ophthalmopathy from stable hyperthyroidism.

The sequenced sample consisted of blood. The receptor's source is a woman aged 40 to 50 with Graves' hyperthyroidism.

The CDR3 here is CASSPRLAGVTDTQYF. The CDR3 nucleotides read TGCGCCAGCAGCCCCAGACTAGCGGGAGTCACAGATACGCAGTATTTT. The rearrangement joins TRBV5-1 to TRBJ2-3; 12 nucleotides align to TRBD2. The CDR3 totals 16 residues. Germline trimming cut 4 bases from V and 2 bases from J; bases unmatched to any gene: 5. The germline CDR1 and CDR2 sequences are SGHRS and YFSETQ.